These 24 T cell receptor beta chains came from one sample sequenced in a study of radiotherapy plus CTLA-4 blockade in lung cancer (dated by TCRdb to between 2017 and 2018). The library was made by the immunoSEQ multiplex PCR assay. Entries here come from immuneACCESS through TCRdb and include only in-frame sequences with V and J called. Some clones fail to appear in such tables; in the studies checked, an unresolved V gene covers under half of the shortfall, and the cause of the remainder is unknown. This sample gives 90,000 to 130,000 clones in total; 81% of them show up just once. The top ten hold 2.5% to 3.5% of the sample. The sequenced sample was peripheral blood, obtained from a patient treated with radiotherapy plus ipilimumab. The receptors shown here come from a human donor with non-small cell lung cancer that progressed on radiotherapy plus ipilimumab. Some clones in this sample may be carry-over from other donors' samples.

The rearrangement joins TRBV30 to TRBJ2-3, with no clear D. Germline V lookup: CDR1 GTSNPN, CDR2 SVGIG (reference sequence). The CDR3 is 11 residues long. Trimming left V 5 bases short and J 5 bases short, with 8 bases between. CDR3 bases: TGTGCCTGGGGGTGGGGAGATACGCAGTATTTT. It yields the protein CAWGWGDTQYF.

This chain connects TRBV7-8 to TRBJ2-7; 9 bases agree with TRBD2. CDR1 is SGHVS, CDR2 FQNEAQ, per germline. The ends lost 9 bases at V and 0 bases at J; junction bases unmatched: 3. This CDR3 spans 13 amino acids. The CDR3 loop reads CASGTSSSYEQYF. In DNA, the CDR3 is TGTGCCAGTGGGACTAGCTCCTCCTACGAGCAGTACTTC. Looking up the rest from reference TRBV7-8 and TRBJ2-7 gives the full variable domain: GAGVSQSPRYKVAKRGQDVALRCDPISGHVSLFWYQQALGQGPEFLTYFQNEAQLDKSGLPSDRFFAERPEGSVSTLKIQRTQQEDSAVYLCASGTSSSYEQYFGPGTRLTVT.

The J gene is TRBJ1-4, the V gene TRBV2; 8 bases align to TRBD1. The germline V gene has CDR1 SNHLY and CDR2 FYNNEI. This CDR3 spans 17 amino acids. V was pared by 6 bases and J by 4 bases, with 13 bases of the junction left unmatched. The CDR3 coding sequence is TGTGCCAGCAGCGCCGGGACAGGAAGGTCCCATAATGAAAAACTGTTTTTT. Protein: CASSAGTGRSHNEKLFF.

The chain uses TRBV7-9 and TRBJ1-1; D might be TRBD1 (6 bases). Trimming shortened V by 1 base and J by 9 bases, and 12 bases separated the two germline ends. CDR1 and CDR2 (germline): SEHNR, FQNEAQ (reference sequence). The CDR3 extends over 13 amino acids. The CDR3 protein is CASSLEGQTKAFF. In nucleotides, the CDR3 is TGTGCCAGCAGCTTAGAGGGACAAACCAAAGCTTTCTTT.

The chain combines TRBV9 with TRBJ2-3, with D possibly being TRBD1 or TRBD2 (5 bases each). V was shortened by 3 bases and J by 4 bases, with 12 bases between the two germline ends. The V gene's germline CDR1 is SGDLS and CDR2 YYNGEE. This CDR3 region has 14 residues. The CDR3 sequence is CASSDPGAADTQYF. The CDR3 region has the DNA TGTGCCAGCAGCGACCCCGGGGCGGCAGATACGCAGTATTTT. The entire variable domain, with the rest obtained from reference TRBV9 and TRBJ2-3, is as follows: DSGVTQTPKHLITATGQRVTLRCSPRSGDLSVYWYQQSLDQGLQFLIQYYNGEERAKGNILERFSAQQFPDLHSELNLSSLELGDSALYFCASSDPGAADTQYFGPGTRLTVL.

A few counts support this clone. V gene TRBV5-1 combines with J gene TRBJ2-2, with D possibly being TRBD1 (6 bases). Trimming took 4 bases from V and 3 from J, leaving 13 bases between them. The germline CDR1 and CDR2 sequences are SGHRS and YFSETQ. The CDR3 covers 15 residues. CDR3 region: CASSLVTGYTGELFF. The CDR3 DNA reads TGCGCCAGCAGCCTAGTGACAGGTTACACCGGGGAGCTGTTTTTT.

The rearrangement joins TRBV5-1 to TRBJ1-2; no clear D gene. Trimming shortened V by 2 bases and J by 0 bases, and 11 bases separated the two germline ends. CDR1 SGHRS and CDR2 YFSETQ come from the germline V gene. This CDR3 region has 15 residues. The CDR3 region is CASSFEGVPNYGYTF. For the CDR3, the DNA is TGCGCCAGCAGCTTTGAAGGAGTTCCTAACTATGGCTACACCTTC.

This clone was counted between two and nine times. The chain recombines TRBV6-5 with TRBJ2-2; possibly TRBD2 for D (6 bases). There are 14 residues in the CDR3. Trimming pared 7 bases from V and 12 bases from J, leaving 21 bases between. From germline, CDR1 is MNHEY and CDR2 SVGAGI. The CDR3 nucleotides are TGTGCCAGCACCCTCGCCCTCGACCGGGGGAAGCTGTTTTTT. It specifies CASTLALDRGKLFF.

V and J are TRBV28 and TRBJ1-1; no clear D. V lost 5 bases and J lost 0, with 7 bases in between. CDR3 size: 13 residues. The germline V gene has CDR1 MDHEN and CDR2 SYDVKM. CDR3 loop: CASSRTVNTEAFF. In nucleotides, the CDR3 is TGTGCCAGCAGTAGGACGGTGAACACTGAAGCTTTCTTT.

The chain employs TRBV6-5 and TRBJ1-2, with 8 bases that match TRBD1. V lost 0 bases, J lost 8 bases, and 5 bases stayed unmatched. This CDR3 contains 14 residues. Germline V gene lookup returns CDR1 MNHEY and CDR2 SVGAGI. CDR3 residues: CASSYSDRDGGYTF. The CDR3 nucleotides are TGTGCCAGCAGTTACTCGGACAGGGATGGCGGCTACACCTTC.

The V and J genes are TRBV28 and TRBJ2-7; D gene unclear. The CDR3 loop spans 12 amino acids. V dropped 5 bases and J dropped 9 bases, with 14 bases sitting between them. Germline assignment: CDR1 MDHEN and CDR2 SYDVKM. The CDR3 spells CASSQPGLPQYF. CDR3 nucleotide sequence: TGTGCCAGCAGTCAACCGGGCCTCCCGCAGTACTTC.

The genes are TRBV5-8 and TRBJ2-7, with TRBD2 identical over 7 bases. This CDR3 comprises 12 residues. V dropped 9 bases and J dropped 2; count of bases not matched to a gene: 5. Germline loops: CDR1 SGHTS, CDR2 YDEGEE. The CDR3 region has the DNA TGTGCCACAGAAGCGGGGACCTACGAGCAGTACTTC. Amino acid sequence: CATEAGTYEQYF.

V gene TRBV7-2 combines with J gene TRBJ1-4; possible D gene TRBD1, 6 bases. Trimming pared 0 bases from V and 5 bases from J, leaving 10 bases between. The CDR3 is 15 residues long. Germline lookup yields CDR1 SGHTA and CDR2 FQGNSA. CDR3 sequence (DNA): TGTGCCAGCAGCTTAGCGGGGGGCGAGAATGAAAAACTGTTTTTT. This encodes CASSLAGGENEKLFF. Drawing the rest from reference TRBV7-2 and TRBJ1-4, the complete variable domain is GAGVSQSPSNKVTEKGKDVELRCDPISGHTALYWYRQSLGQGLEFLIYFQGNSAPDKSGLPSDRFSAERTGGSVSTLTIQRTQQEDSAVYLCASSLAGGENEKLFFGSGTQLSVL.

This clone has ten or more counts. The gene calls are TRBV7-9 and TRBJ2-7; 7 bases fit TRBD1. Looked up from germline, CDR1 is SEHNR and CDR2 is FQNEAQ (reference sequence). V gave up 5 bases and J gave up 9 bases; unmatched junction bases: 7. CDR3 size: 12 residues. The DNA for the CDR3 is TGTGCCAGCAGCCCCCAGGGGGTGAGGCAGTACTTC. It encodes CASSPQGVRQYF.

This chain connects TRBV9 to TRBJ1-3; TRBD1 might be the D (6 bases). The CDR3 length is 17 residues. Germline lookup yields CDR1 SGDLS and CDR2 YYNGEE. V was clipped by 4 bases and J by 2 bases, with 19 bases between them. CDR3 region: CASSPLGGRVAGNTIYF. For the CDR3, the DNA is TGTGCCAGCAGCCCTTTGGGGGGCAGGGTGGCTGGAAACACCATATATTTT.

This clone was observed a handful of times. CDR3 sequence: CASSLAWLGGRSGNTIYF. The CDR3 coding sequence is TGTGCCAGCAGCTTAGCATGGTTAGGGGGGCGCTCTGGAAACACCATATATTTT. The rearrangement uses TRBV7-2 and TRBJ1-3, with D possibly TRBD1 on 6 matching bases. V gave up 0 bases and J gave up 0 bases, with 15 bases separating them. CDR1 is SGHTA, CDR2 FQGNSA, per germline. The CDR3 extends over 18 amino acids.

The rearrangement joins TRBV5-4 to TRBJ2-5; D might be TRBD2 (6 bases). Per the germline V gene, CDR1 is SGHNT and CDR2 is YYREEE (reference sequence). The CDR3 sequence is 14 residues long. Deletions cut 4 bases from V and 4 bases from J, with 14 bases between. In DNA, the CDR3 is TGTGCCAGCAGCGCCGCGGAGGGAGCAGAGACCCAGTACTTC. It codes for CASSAAEGAETQYF.

DNA for the CDR3: TGTGCCAGCAGCGTAGAACCAGGGCTCTCCTACAATGAGCAGTTCTTC. Amino acids: CASSVEPGLSYNEQFF. V gene TRBV9 combines with J gene TRBJ2-1; D might be TRBD1 (5 bases). With 0 bases removed from V and 0 bases from J, the gap between germline ends came to 10 bases. CDR3 length equals 16 residues. The germline V gene has CDR1 SGDLS and CDR2 YYNGEE.

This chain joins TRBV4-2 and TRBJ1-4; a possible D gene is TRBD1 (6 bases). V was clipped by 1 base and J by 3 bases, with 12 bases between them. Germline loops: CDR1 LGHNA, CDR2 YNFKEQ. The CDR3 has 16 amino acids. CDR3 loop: CASSQVQGIPNEKLFF. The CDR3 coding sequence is TGTGCCAGCAGCCAAGTGCAGGGGATCCCTAATGAAAAACTGTTTTTT.

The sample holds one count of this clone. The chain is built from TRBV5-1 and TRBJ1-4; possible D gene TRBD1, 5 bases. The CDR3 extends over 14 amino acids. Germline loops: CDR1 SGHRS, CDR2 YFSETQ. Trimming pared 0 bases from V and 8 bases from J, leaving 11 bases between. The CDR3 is CASSLEKGTEKLFF. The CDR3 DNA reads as TGCGCCAGCAGCTTGGAAAAGGGGACCGAAAAACTGTTTTTT.

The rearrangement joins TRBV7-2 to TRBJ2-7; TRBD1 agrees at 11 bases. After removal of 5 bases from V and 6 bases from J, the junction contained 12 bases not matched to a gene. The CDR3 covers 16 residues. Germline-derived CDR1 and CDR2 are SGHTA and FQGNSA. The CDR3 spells CASSLGSRDRGFEQYF. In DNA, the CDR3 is TGTGCCAGCAGCCTGGGGTCTCGGGACAGGGGGTTCGAGCAGTACTTC.

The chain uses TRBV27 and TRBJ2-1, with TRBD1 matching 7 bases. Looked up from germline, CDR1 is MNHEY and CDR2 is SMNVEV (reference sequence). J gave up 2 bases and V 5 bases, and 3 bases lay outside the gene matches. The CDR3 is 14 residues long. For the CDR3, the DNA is TGTGCCAGCAGTCTCGGGACAGCCTACAATGAGCAGTTCTTC. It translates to CASSLGTAYNEQFF.

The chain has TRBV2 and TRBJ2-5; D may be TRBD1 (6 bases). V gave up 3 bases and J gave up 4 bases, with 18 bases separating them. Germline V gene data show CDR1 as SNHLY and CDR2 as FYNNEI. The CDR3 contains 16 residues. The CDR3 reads CASSEDRMVFGETQYF. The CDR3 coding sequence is TGTGCCAGCAGTGAGGACAGAATGGTTTTTGGAGAGACCCAGTACTTC.

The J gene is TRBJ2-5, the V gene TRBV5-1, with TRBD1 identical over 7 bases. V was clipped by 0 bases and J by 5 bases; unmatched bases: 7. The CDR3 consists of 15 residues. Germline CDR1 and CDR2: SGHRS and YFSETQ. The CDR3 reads CASSLAEGAWETQYF. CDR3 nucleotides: TGCGCCAGCAGCTTGGCCGAGGGGGCCTGGGAGACCCAGTACTTC. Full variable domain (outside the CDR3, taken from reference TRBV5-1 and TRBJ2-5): KAGVTQTPRYLIKTRGQQVTLSCSPISGHRSVSWYQQTPGQGLQFLFEYFSETQRNKGNFPGRFSGRQFSNSRSEMNVSTLELGDSALYLCASSLAEGAWETQYFGPGTRLLVL.